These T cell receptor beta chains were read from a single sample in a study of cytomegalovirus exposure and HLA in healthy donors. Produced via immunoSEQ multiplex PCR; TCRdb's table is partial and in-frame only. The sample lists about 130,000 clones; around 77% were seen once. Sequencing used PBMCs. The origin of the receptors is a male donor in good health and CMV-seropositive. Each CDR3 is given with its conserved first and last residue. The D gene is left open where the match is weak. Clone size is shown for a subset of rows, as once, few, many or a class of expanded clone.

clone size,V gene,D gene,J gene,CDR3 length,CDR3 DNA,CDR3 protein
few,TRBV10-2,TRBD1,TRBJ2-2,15,TGCGCCAGCAGGACAGGGGGCGCCGTCACCGGGGAGCTGTTTTTT,CASRTGGAVTGELFF
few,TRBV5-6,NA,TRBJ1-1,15,TGTGCCAGCAGCTCGATCCGACAACCGAACACTGAAGCTTTCTTT,CASSSIRQPNTEAFF
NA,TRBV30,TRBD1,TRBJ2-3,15,TGTGCCTGCTCCGCCGGGACAGGGCGGACAGATACGCAGTATTTT,CACSAGTGRTDTQYF
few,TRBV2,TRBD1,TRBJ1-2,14,TGTGCCAGCAGTGAATGGGGGACAGGGGATGGCTACACCTTC,CASSEWGTGDGYTF
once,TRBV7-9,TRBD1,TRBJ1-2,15,TGTTCCAGCAGCTTACCGGGACAGGGGAACTATGGCTACACCTTC,CSSSLPGQGNYGYTF
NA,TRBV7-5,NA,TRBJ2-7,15,TGTGGCCACCACCGGGGGGGGGCCCAACCTTACGAGCAGTACTTC,CGHHRGGAQPYEQYF
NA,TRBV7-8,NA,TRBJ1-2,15,TGTGCCAGCAGCTTAGTTTCAGGGGCGATCTATGGCTACACCTTC,CASSLVSGAIYGYTF
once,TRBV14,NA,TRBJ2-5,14,TGTGCCTCCAGCCAAGATCTCTTCCCAGAGACCCAGTACTTC,CASSQDLFPETQYF
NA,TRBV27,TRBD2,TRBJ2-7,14,TGTGCCAGCAGTTCCCAAAGCGGGACCTACGAGCAGTACTTC,CASSSQSGTYEQYF
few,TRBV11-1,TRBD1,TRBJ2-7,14,TGTGCCAACCCCGGGACAGGCACAACCTACGAGCAGTACTTC,CANPGTGTTYEQYF